This is a list of T cell receptor beta chains from one sample in a study of T cells in Graves' hyperthyroidism and ophthalmopathy. TCRdb redid the calling of the multiplex PCR reads with MiXCR, one entry per CDR3 protein. The sample includes 550,000 to 800,000 distinct CDR3 sequences, roughly a sixth of them seen just once. The sequenced sample was blood. These receptors were taken from a man in his forties or fifties with Graves' hyperthyroidism. Both conserved end residues are part of each CDR3. A D gene is named only where the DNA matches it firmly. Only some rows state a clone size, as once, few, many or a class for expanded clones.

length,size,J,D,V,CDR3,DNA
14,many,TRBJ2-1,NA,TRBV24-1,CATARDTSYNEQFF,TGTGCCACCGCCCGAGACACCTCCTACAATGAGCAGTTCTTC
17,many,TRBJ2-1,TRBD2,TRBV2,CASRQTSGRYNYNEQFF,TGTGCCAGCAGACAGACTAGCGGGAGGTATAATTACAATGAGCAGTTCTTC
15,few,TRBJ2-6,NA,TRBV7-9,CASSSQSSGANVLTF,TGTGCCAGCAGCTCTCAAAGCTCTGGGGCCAACGTCCTGACTTTC
14,once,TRBJ1-5,NA,TRBV25-1,CASSGKGGNQPQHF,TGTGCCAGCAGTGGGAAGGGTGGCAATCAGCCCCAGCATTTT
19,many,TRBJ2-5,TRBD2,TRBV5-1,CASSLGWGLAGRYQETQYF,TGCGCCAGCAGCTTAGGATGGGGACTAGCGGGACGATACCAAGAGACCCAGTACTTC
14,few,TRBJ2-1,NA,TRBV24-1,CATSDFLRADEQFF,TGTGCCACCAGTGATTTCCTAAGGGCGGATGAGCAGTTCTTC
11,NA,TRBJ2-4,NA,TRBV20-1,CSAGTGGVEYF,TGCAGTGCAGGAACAGGGGGGGTGGAGTACTTC
17,NA,TRBJ2-3,TRBD2,TRBV9,CASSHYDSGTSTDTQYF,TGTGCCAGCAGCCATTACGACAGCGGGACGAGCACAGATACGCAGTATTTT
14,many,TRBJ1-1,NA,TRBV28,CASSLRWDNTEAFF,TGTGCCAGCAGCCTCCGGTGGGACAACACTGAAGCTTTCTTT
15,many,TRBJ2-1,TRBD2,TRBV7-3,CASSVLAGGPNEQFF,TGTGCCAGCAGCGTACTAGCGGGAGGGCCTAATGAGCAGTTCTTC
14,many,TRBJ2-7,NA,TRBV6-2/TRBV6-3,CASSYAIMNYEQYF,TGTGCCAGCAGTTACGCCATTATGAACTACGAGCAGTACTTC
14,many,TRBJ2-7,TRBD1,TRBV5-1,CASSLLGQGDEQYF,TGCGCCAGCAGCTTGCTAGGACAGGGGGACGAGCAGTACTTC
15,NA,TRBJ2-3,NA,TRBV7-9,CASSSASSSTDTQYF,TGTGCCAGCAGCTCGGCTAGTTCTAGCACAGATACGCAGTATTTT
14,NA,TRBJ2-7,NA,TRBV20-1,CSARAHRANNEQYF,TGCAGTGCTAGAGCCCACAGGGCTAACAACGAGCAGTACTTC
14,many,TRBJ1-3,NA,TRBV12-3/TRBV12-4,CASTDRASGNTIYF,TGTGCCAGCACCGACCGGGCCTCTGGAAACACCATATATTTT
15,many,TRBJ2-2,NA,TRBV28,CASMTGTSNTGELFF,TGTGCCAGCATGACCGGGACATCGAACACCGGGGAGCTGTTTTTT
14,few,TRBJ2-7,TRBD1,TRBV28,CASKTGGSYYGQYF,TGTGCCAGCAAAACAGGGGGAAGTTACTACGGGCAGTACTTC
13,few,TRBJ2-1,NA,TRBV7-9,CASSLTSHNEQFF,TGTGCCAGCAGCTTAACTAGCCACAATGAGCAGTTCTTC
13,NA,TRBJ2-1,TRBD2,TRBV20-1,CSANVGGNNEQFF,TGCAGTGCAAACGTGGGGGGGAACAATGAGCAGTTCTTC
14,NA,TRBJ1-5,NA,TRBV6-1,CASSEQWEGRPQHF,TGTGCCAGCAGTGAACAGTGGGAAGGGCGGCCCCAGCATTTT
16,few,TRBJ2-5,TRBD2,TRBV12-3/TRBV12-4,CASRNGLAGVRETQYF,TGTGCCAGCAGGAACGGACTAGCGGGAGTAAGAGAGACCCAGTACTTC
15,few,TRBJ2-1,TRBD2,TRBV28,CASRAGMAGGREQFF,TGTGCCAGCAGGGCGGGAATGGCGGGCGGGAGGGAGCAGTTCTTC
14,NA,TRBJ2-5,TRBD1,TRBV19,CASSTDRDWGTEYF,TGTGCCAGTAGTACGGACAGGGACTGGGGGACCGAGTACTTC
13,once,TRBJ2-5,NA,TRBV7-8,CANSVDREETQYF,TGTGCCAACAGCGTCGATAGGGAGGAGACCCAGTACTTC
15,NA,TRBJ1-2,NA,TRBV6-2/TRBV6-3,CASSYSIAGAYGYTF,TGTGCCAGCAGTTACTCGATTGCGGGGGCTTATGGCTACACCTTC
16,NA,TRBJ2-7,TRBD2,TRBV7-2,CASSRLASVPSYEQYF,TGTGCCAGCAGCCGACTAGCAAGTGTACCGTCCTACGAGCAGTACTTC
15,NA,TRBJ1-1,TRBD1,TRBV5-1,CASSGPGTGNTEAFF,TGCGCCAGCAGCGGTCCCGGGACAGGGAACACTGAAGCTTTCTTT
16,many,TRBJ1-4,NA,TRBV2,CASSEALGGGSEKLFF,TGTGCCAGCAGTGAAGCGCTGGGAGGGGGGAGTGAAAAACTGTTTTTT
13,NA,TRBJ2-7,NA,TRBV7-9,CASSFHGPSEQYF,TGTGCCAGCAGCTTCCATGGCCCTAGCGAGCAGTACTTC
13,few,TRBJ1-2,NA,TRBV9,CASSVDGLYGYTF,TGTGCCAGCAGCGTGGACGGCCTCTATGGCTACACCTTC
17,many,TRBJ2-2,TRBD2,TRBV12-3/TRBV12-4,CATTRRGGSWSTGELFF,TGTGCCACCACGCGTCGGGGGGGCTCATGGAGCACCGGGGAGCTGTTTTTT
14,NA,TRBJ1-1,NA,TRBV9,CASSKQGGNTEAFF,TGTGCCAGCAGCAAACAGGGCGGGAACACTGAAGCTTTCTTT
16,NA,TRBJ1-3,NA,TRBV7-9,CASSLRYRTPGDTIYF,TGTGCCAGCAGCTTAAGGTATCGGACACCTGGAGACACCATATATTTT
16,few,TRBJ2-1,TRBD1,TRBV28,CASSQPTGASINEQFF,TGTGCCAGCAGTCAGCCGACAGGGGCGTCAATCAATGAGCAGTTCTTC
15,many,TRBJ2-3,TRBD1,TRBV11-2,CASSLDSAGGDTQYF,TGTGCCAGCAGCTTAGATTCGGCAGGGGGAGATACGCAGTATTTT
13,many,TRBJ2-7,NA,TRBV28,CASSGDLSYEQYF,TGTGCCAGCAGTGGTGACCTGTCCTACGAGCAGTACTTC
14,NA,TRBJ2-1,NA,TRBV19,CASTPLDNYNEQFF,TGTGCCAGCACTCCCCTGGACAACTACAATGAGCAGTTCTTC
17,many,TRBJ1-4,NA,TRBV6-5,CASSYSSLAGSNEKLFF,TGTGCCAGCAGTTACTCGAGTTTGGCCGGGTCTAATGAAAAACTGTTTTTT
17,few,TRBJ1-2,NA,TRBV11-2,CASSSYGDMGNRYGYTF,TGTGCCAGCAGCTCCTACGGGGACATGGGAAATCGGTATGGCTACACCTTC
14,many,TRBJ2-5,TRBD1,TRBV10-3,CAIRQGTGEETQYF,TGTGCCATCAGACAAGGGACAGGGGAAGAGACCCAGTACTTC
17,NA,TRBJ1-1,NA,TRBV7-9,CASSSQDGKYMNTEAFF,TGTGCCAGCAGCTCCCAGGACGGGAAATACATGAACACTGAAGCTTTCTTT
15,many,TRBJ2-2,TRBD1,TRBV7-3,CASSPGQVRGGELFF,TGTGCCAGCAGCCCTGGACAGGTCCGGGGCGGGGAGCTGTTTTTT
13,NA,TRBJ2-5,TRBD2,TRBV6-2/TRBV6-3,CASRNSGRETQYF,TGTGCCAGCAGAAATAGCGGGAGGGAGACCCAGTACTTC
12,many,TRBJ1-1,NA,TRBV6-1,CASSSGSREAFF,TGTGCCAGCAGCTCCGGGAGTAGGGAAGCTTTCTTT
13,NA,TRBJ1-5,NA,TRBV28,CAIHPDRNQPQHF,TGTGCCATTCACCCGGACCGGAATCAGCCCCAGCATTTT
16,NA,TRBJ2-7,TRBD2,TRBV29-1,CSVRGPHSGMSYEQYF,TGCAGCGTTCGGGGACCTCATAGCGGGATGTCCTACGAGCAGTACTTC
16,many,TRBJ2-3,NA,TRBV10-3,CAISESHFLPTDTQYF,TGTGCCATCAGTGAGTCGCACTTTCTACCCACAGATACGCAGTATTTT
14,NA,TRBJ2-5,NA,TRBV2,CATTSRGLQETQYF,TGTGCCACCACCTCACGGGGCCTCCAAGAGACCCAGTACTTC